The clone carrying this TCR beta chain was picked up a small number of times. This record comes from a study of preoperative IRX-2 immunotherapy in early breast cancer. TCRdb's table, derived via immunoSEQ multiplex PCR, lists solely in-frame clones and lacks some. Of around 62,000 clones detected, around 94% appear once; the ten largest clones hold around 1.7%. This CDR3 spans 13 amino acids. Trimming took off 0 bases at V and 4 bases at J, with 5 bases between the two ends. Germline values: CDR1 SGDLS, CDR2 YYNGEE. Treatment noted: preoperative locoregional IRX-2 cytokine immunotherapy. The sample was collected from a patient treated with IRX-2 immunotherapy. This rearrangement joins TRBV9 to TRBJ2-1, with a tentative D call TRBD2 (5 bases). The clonotype originates from a human donor with breast cancer. DNA of the CDR3: TGTGCCAGCAGCGTAGCGGGGTACAATGAGCAGTTCTTC. It yields the protein CASSVAGYNEQFF. The complete variable domain, with remaining parts taken from reference TRBV9 and TRBJ2-1, reads DSGVTQTPKHLITATGQRVTLRCSPRSGDLSVYWYQQSLDQGLQFLIQYYNGEERAKGNILERFSAQQFPDLHSELNLSSLELGDSALYFCASSVAGYNEQFFGPGTRLTVL.